This T cell receptor (beta chain) derives from a study of T cells after yellow fever vaccination. This clonotype was detected many times. Its antigen remains unknown. Germline V gives CDR1 LGHNA, CDR2 YNFKEQ. The CDR3 extends over 15 amino acids. The germline V and J ends were trimmed by 1 base and 1 base, with 9 bases remaining between them. TCRdb processed the 5' RACE reads anew with MiXCR; each CDR3 protein has one entry. The table shows a few hundred thousand distinct CDR3 sequences, with about 4% occurring only once. Findings and limits, study-wide: One caveat is that FACS-sorted repertoires could contain abundant clonotypes contaminating from the bulk population. Boosting was followed by the reappearance of most primary-vaccination clones (about 96% CD4, around 90% CD8). Among all clonotypes, a small share was observed in both CD4 and CD8 compartments.

This receptor was taken from a man between 18 and 29 years old who received the YFV17D yellow fever vaccine. The V gene is TRBV4-2, the J gene TRBJ2-3; D remains ambiguous. The sequenced sample was PBMCs, obtained 5 days after the yellow fever booster vaccination. DNA of the CDR3: TGTGCCAGCAGCCAAGGGAGTCGGGGCACAGATACGCAGTATTTT. It specifies CASSQGSRGTDTQYF.